This TCR beta chain was captured by sequencing in a study of cytomegalovirus exposure and HLA in healthy donors. Findings of the study overall: A later analysis associated some 16,000 TCR beta sequences with HLA alleles at a 0.05 false discovery rate.

Of note for this clone: Its antigen is unknown.

V shed 9 bases, J shed 9 bases, and the junction held 8 bases outside the gene matches. The CDR3 contains 12 residues. The germline gives CDR1 LNHDA, CDR2 SQIVND (reference sequence). Amplification used 60 Vbeta primers and 13 Jbeta primers. The protocol was immunoSEQ multiplex PCR, while the TCRdb copy is restricted to in-frame clones and leaves out a portion. The table has over 150,000 clones, approximately 72% seen once. The rearrangement joins TRBV19 to TRBJ2-3; 8 nucleotides match TRBD1. This clonotype was sampled from a man between 18 and 29 years old in good health and CMV-seronegative. Sequenced input: PBMCs. This CDR3 is CASGQGILTQYF. CDR3 nucleotide sequence: TGTGCCAGCGGACAGGGAATTCTCACGCAGTATTTT.